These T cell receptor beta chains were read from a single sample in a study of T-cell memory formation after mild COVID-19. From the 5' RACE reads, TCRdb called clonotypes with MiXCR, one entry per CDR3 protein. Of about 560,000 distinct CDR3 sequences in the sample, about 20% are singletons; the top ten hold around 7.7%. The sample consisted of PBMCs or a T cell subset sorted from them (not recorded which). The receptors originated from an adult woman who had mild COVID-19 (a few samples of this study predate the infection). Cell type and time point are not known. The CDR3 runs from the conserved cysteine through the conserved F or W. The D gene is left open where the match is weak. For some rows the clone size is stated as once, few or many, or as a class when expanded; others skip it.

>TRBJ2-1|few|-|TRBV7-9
CASSLAMGAHYNEQFF
TGTGCCAGCAGCTTAGCGATGGGGGCCCACTACAATGAGCAGTTCTTC
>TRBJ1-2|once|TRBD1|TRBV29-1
CSVAEGTGRYGYTF
TGCAGCGTTGCGGAGGGGACAGGGCGCTATGGCTACACCTTC
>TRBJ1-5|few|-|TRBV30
CAWRGLTNQPQHF
TGTGCCTGGAGGGGGTTGACTAATCAGCCCCAGCATTTT
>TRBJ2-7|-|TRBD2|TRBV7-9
CAVTSGFSYEQYF
TGTGCCGTCACTAGCGGGTTTTCCTACGAGCAGTACTTC
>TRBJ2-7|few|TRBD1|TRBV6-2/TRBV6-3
CASTSTPGQGSYEQYF
TGTGCCAGCACCTCTACGCCGGGACAGGGTTCCTACGAGCAGTACTTC
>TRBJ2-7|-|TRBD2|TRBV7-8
CASSLATSGTKSYEQYF
TGTGCCAGCAGCTTAGCGACTAGCGGAACGAAATCCTACGAGCAGTACTTC
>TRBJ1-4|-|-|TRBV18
CASSPDRVSEKLFF
TGTGCCAGCTCACCGGACAGAGTTAGTGAAAAACTGTTTTTT
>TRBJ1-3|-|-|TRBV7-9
CASTDGTGITSGNTIYF
TGTGCCAGCACGGACGGGACGGGGATCACCTCTGGAAACACCATATATTTT
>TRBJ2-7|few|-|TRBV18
CASSPPLGTDYEQYF
TGTGCCAGCTCACCGCCACTCGGGACCGATTACGAGCAGTACTTC
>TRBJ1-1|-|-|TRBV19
CASTARRQWGITEAFF
TGTGCCAGTACCGCACGCAGACAGTGGGGCATCACTGAAGCTTTCTTT
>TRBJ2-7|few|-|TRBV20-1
CSATGTQGVEQYF
TGCAGTGCTACCGGGACCCAAGGGGTCGAGCAGTACTTC
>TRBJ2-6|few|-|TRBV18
CASSPPTARSGANVLTF
TGTGCCAGCTCACCACCGACGGCGCGCTCTGGGGCCAACGTCCTGACTTTC
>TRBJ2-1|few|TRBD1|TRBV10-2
CASSESSRTGDNEQFF
TGCGCCAGCAGTGAGAGCAGCCGGACAGGGGACAATGAGCAGTTCTTC
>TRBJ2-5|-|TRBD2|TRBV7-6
CASSTSGLAGRGETQYF
TGTGCCAGCAGCACCAGCGGGCTAGCGGGCCGAGGAGAGACCCAGTACTTC
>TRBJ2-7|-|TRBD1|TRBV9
CASSGDRQGEQYF
TGTGCCAGCAGCGGGGACAGACAAGGCGAGCAGTACTTC
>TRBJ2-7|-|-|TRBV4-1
CASSLLDGRAYEQYF
TGCGCCAGCAGCCTCTTAGACGGGAGAGCCTACGAGCAGTACTTC
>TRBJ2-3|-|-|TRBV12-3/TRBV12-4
CASSLQAGGSTDTQYF
TGTGCCAGCAGTTTACAGGCAGGCGGAAGCACAGATACGCAGTATTTT
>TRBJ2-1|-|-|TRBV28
CASSLLGTSSYNEQFF
TGTGCCAGCAGTCTTTTGGGGACGAGCTCCTACAATGAGCAGTTCTTC
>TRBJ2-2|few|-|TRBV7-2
CASSSSATGELFF
TGTGCCAGCAGCTCTTCGGCCACCGGGGAGCTGTTTTTT
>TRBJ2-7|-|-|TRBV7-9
CASSARTGGLNEQYF
TGTGCCAGCAGCGCCCGGACAGGAGGGCTCAACGAGCAGTACTTC
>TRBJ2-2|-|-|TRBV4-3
CASSQHTMGAATGELFF
TGCGCCAGCAGCCAACATACTATGGGAGCGGCCACCGGGGAGCTGTTTTTT
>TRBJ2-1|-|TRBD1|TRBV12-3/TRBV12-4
CASSPWQGAGNEQFF
TGTGCCAGCAGCCCATGGCAGGGGGCGGGCAATGAGCAGTTCTTC